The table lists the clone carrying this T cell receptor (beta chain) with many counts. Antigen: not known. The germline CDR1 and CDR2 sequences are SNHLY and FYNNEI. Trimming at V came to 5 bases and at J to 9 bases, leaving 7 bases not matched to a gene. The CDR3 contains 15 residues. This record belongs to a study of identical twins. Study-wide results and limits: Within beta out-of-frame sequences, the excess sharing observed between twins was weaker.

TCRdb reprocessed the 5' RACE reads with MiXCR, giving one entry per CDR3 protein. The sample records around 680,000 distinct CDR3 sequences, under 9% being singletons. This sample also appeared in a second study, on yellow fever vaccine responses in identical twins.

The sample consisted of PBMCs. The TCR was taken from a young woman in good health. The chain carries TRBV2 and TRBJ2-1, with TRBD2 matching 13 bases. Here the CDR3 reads CASSPRTSGSSEQFF. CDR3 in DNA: TGTGCCAGCAGTCCTCGGACTAGCGGGAGCTCTGAGCAGTTCTTC.